The present entry profiles one T cell receptor beta chain with its context. V lost 3 bases, J lost 2 bases, and 9 bases lay in between. This CDR3 region has 13 residues. Germline-derived CDR1 and CDR2 are DFQATT and SNEGSKA (reference sequence). Thyroid surgery took place with no prior treatment in any patient. These data originate in a study of metastatic and nonmetastatic thyroid tumors. As for the study in general: Repertoire data that came from the blood and tumor or nodule tissue of malignant and benign thyroid patients were compared.

TCRdb reassembled clones from the PCR reads with MiXCR. This sample carries approximately 8,000 clones, approximately 30% of them seen once, and the ten largest clones take 18%. The chain couples TRBV20-1 to TRBJ2-3, with D hard to call. Material: adjacent normal tissue. The sequence derives from a female donor with papillary thyroid cancer or a benign thyroid nodule (not recorded which). Some clones in this sample may be carry-over from other donors' samples. The CDR3 loop reads CSASSPNTDTQYF. The CDR3 DNA reads as TGCAGTGCTAGTTCCCCGAACACAGATACGCAGTATTTT.